The 21 T cell receptor beta chains below come from one sample, sequenced in a study of control samples from healthy donors and cancer patients (dated by TCRdb to 2019 to 2021). Library method: the immunoSEQ multiplex PCR assay. TCRdb carries this immuneACCESS record with in-frame sequences only. Its versions omit some clonotypes, under half of them owing to an unresolved V gene in the studies checked, with the rest unexplained. The sample records more than 100,000 clones, more than 85% of which are singletons. The top ten clones comprise under 20% of the sample. The material sequenced was PBMCs. The receptors come from a man in his sixties with lung cancer.

The V call is TRBV4-1, the J call TRBJ2-7; D may be TRBD2 (5 bases). Per the germline V gene, CDR1 is MGHRA and CDR2 is YSYEKL. Deletions cut 1 base from V and 3 bases from J, with 10 bases between. CDR3 length equals 14 residues. The CDR3 bases are TGCGCCAGCAGCCAAGTCCCGGGATTCTACGAGCAGTACTTC. It translates to CASSQVPGFYEQYF.

The CDR3 region is CAWSQGTGLYEQYF. The DNA for the CDR3 is TGTGCCTGGAGCCAAGGGACAGGACTCTACGAGCAGTACTTC. V is TRBV30 and J is TRBJ2-7; 8 nucleotides agree with TRBD1. CDR1 GTSNPN and CDR2 SVGIG come from the germline V gene (reference sequence). Trimming cost V 3 bases and J 3 bases; bases outside gene matches: 7. The CDR3 contains 14 residues. The whole variable domain, remainder taken from reference TRBV30 and TRBJ2-7, is SQTIHQWPATLVQPVGSPLSLECTVEGTSNPNLYWYRQAAGRGLQLLFYSVGIGQISSEVPQNLSASRPQDRQFILSSKKLLLSDSGFYLCAWSQGTGLYEQYFGPGTRLTVT.

This rearrangement joins TRBV7-3 to TRBJ2-5; D is ambiguous. V was pared by 5 bases and J by 0 bases, with 10 bases between. The CDR3 runs 14 residues. CDR1 SGHTA and CDR2 FQGTGA come from the germline V gene. This CDR3 is CASSPYGDQETQYF. As DNA, the CDR3 is TGTGCCAGCAGCCCCTACGGCGACCAAGAGACCCAGTACTTC. Drawing the rest from reference TRBV7-3 and TRBJ2-5, the complete variable domain is GAGVSQTPSNKVTEKGKYVELRCDPISGHTALYWYRQSLGQGPEFLIYFQGTGAADDSGLPNDRFFAVRPEGSVSTLKIQRTERGDSAVYLCASSPYGDQETQYFGPGTRLLVL.

The chain carries TRBV5-1 and TRBJ2-3; no clear D. V was pared by 0 bases and J by 0 bases, with 5 bases between. This CDR3 is built from 14 residues. Germline V lookup: CDR1 SGHRS, CDR2 YFSETQ. The DNA of the CDR3 is TGCGCCAGCAGCTTGGCAGCTAGCACAGATACGCAGTATTTT. Translation gives CASSLAASTDTQYF.

This clone came up a few times. The chain has TRBV6-5 and TRBJ2-2, with a weak D call TRBD1 (6 bases). CDR3 length equals 13 residues. The V end was cut by 6 bases, the J end by 10 bases, with 15 bases between. Germline V gene data show CDR1 as MNHEY and CDR2 as SVGAGI. CDR3 DNA: TGTGCCAGCAGGGGGGACAAAGTGGTGGAGCTGTTTTTT. This encodes CASRGDKVVELFF.

The chain has TRBV6-5 and TRBJ2-7; D is perhaps TRBD1 (5 bases). The ends were cut back, 6 bases at V and 1 base at J, with 16 bases in the middle. The CDR3 runs 15 residues. Germline CDR1 reads MNHEY; CDR2 reads SVGAGI. The CDR3 sequence: CASRPYPDSSYEQYF. In nucleotides, the CDR3 is TGTGCCAGCAGACCTTACCCCGACAGTTCCTACGAGCAGTACTTC.

The chain carries TRBV5-6 and TRBJ2-7, with D tentatively TRBD2 (5 bases). Trimming left V 4 bases short and J 2 bases short, with 7 bases between. The CDR3 consists of 12 residues. Germline CDR1 SGHDT, CDR2 YYEEEE. The DNA of the CDR3 is TGTGCCAGCAGCCTGGGAGCCTACGAGCAGTACGTC. Translation gives CASSLGAYEQYV.

The V call is TRBV2, the J call TRBJ1-5; a possible D gene is TRBD1 (6 bases). The germline V gene encodes CDR1 SNHLY and CDR2 FYNNEI. The CDR3 contains 16 residues. Trimming took off 3 bases at V and 3 bases at J, with 15 bases between the two ends. The CDR3, as DNA: TGTGCCAGCAGTGATGAGTTTGGGACAAACAATCAGCCCCAGCATTTT. As protein: CASSDEFGTNNQPQHF.

V and J are TRBV5-4 and TRBJ1-1; 9 nucleotides agree with TRBD1. CDR1 and CDR2 (germline): SGHNT, YYREEE (reference sequence). V shed 4 bases, J shed 3 bases, and the junction held 10 bases outside the gene matches. This CDR3 comprises 16 residues. This chain's CDR3 is CASSGTGGWGDTEAFF. CDR3 nucleotide sequence: TGTGCCAGCAGCGGAACAGGGGGCTGGGGTGACACTGAAGCTTTCTTT.

The chain recombines TRBV6-5 with TRBJ1-4; the match to TRBD1 covers 8 bases. The CDR3 is 14 residues long. Germline-derived CDR1 and CDR2 are MNHEY and SVGAGI. V shed 6 bases and J 5 bases; nucleotides not matched to a gene: 5. The CDR3 DNA reads TGTGCCAGCAGGGAGGGGACAGGAAATGAAAAACTGTTTTTT. It codes for CASREGTGNEKLFF.

The chain employs TRBV6-5 and TRBJ1-2; perhaps TRBD1 as D (6 bases). The CDR3 has 14 residues. V was trimmed by 6 bases and J by 4 bases, leaving 15 bases between them. Germline V CDR1 and CDR2: MNHEY, SVGAGI. The CDR3 bases are TGTGCCAGCAGCCGGGAGCTGGGGGCCTATGGCTACACCTTC. This codes for CASSRELGAYGYTF.

This clone was counted once. The chain employs TRBV6-5 and TRBJ1-3; D remains unclear. Trimming removed 5 bases from V and 0 bases from J, with 5 bases in between. The CDR3 is 13 residues long. The germline V gene encodes CDR1 MNHEY and CDR2 SVGAGI. The CDR3 nucleotides read TGTGCCAGCAGTCAGAGCTCTGGAAACACCATATATTTT. This codes for CASSQSSGNTIYF.

This chain joins TRBV6-6 and TRBJ2-4, with 12 bases identical to TRBD1. The CDR3 consists of 16 residues. J was trimmed by 3 bases and V by 6 bases; bases with no gene match: 6. Per the germline V gene, CDR1 is MNHNY and CDR2 is SVGAGI (reference sequence). The CDR3 here is CASSPGTGGVKNIQYF. The CDR3 DNA follows: TGTGCCAGCAGCCCCGGGACAGGGGGCGTCAAAAACATTCAGTACTTC.

The chain carries TRBV5-4 and TRBJ2-7; TRBD1 agrees at 7 bases. V lost 3 bases and J lost 5; bases outside the gene matches: 5. This CDR3 has 13 amino acids. Germline CDR1 SGHNT, CDR2 YYREEE (reference sequence). The CDR3 sequence is CASSSDRRDEQYV. CDR3 nucleotides: TGTGCCAGCAGCTCGGACAGGAGAGACGAGCAGTACGTC.

The V and J genes are TRBV5-6 and TRBJ2-1; no clear D gene. Trimming took off 5 bases at V and 10 bases at J, with 13 bases between the two ends. Germline lookup yields CDR1 SGHDT and CDR2 YYEEEE. The CDR3 covers 12 residues. DNA of the CDR3: TGTGCCAGCAGTTCCATCGGCCGGGAGCAGTTCTTC. Protein: CASSSIGREQFF.

The chain employs TRBV5-1 and TRBJ2-2, with D tentatively TRBD2 (6 bases). CDR3 size: 15 residues. Trimming left V 2 bases short and J 1 base short, with 9 bases between. Germline CDR1 is SGHRS and CDR2 is YFSETQ. The CDR3 bases are TGCGCCAGCAGCTTCTCGGGGGAGAACACCGGGGAGCTGTTTTTT. Translated: CASSFSGENTGELFF.

The chain combines TRBV7-2 with TRBJ2-4; 13 bases are a match to TRBD2. Looked up from germline, CDR1 is SGHTA and CDR2 is FQGNSA. Trimming at V came to 5 bases and at J to 1 base, leaving 2 bases not matched to a gene. This CDR3 is 16 amino acids long. This CDR3 reads CASSPGLAGAKNIQYF. CDR3 nucleotides: TGTGCCAGCAGCCCGGGACTAGCGGGGGCCAAAAACATTCAGTACTTC.

This chain links TRBV7-3 with TRBJ2-3; 9 bases agree with TRBD2. The CDR3 runs to 17 residues. The ends lost 5 bases at V and 2 bases at J; junction bases unmatched: 11. Germline V lookup: CDR1 SGHTA, CDR2 FQGTGA. CDR3 nucleotides: TGTGCCAGCAGCCTACTAATCAGCGGGGGGCCCACAGATACGCAGTATTTT. This codes for CASSLLISGGPTDTQYF.

This rearrangement joins TRBV11-3 to TRBJ2-1; either TRBD1 or TRBD2 may supply D (5 bases each). Germline V CDR1 and CDR2: SGHNT, YENEEA. This CDR3 has 15 amino acids. Trimming removed 0 bases from V and 5 bases from J, with 11 bases in between. The CDR3 DNA reads as TGTGCCAGCAGCTTAGACCTGACGGGGCACAATGAGCAGTTCTTC. Its translation: CASSLDLTGHNEQFF.

The genes are TRBV5-1 and TRBJ2-3; D call uncertain. The germline V and J ends were trimmed by 4 bases and 0 bases, with 9 bases remaining between them. Germline CDR1 reads SGHRS; CDR2 reads YFSETQ. The CDR3 contains 14 residues. This CDR3 reads CASSPERSTDTQYF. As DNA, the CDR3 is TGCGCCAGCAGCCCCGAGAGGAGCACAGATACGCAGTATTTT. Full variable domain (outside the CDR3, taken from reference TRBV5-1 and TRBJ2-3): KAGVTQTPRYLIKTRGQQVTLSCSPISGHRSVSWYQQTPGQGLQFLFEYFSETQRNKGNFPGRFSGRQFSNSRSEMNVSTLELGDSALYLCASSPERSTDTQYFGPGTRLTVL.

This clone has only one observation. The final CDR3 position lacks the conserved phenylalanine or tryptophan, pointing to a likely read error. The DNA of the CDR3 is TGTGCCAGCAGCCCAGGTTCGGGCGGATATAACTATGGCTACACCCTC. It codes for CASSPGSGGYNYGYTL. The rearrangement links TRBV11-2 to TRBJ1-2; D unresolved. The CDR3 consists of 16 residues. Per the germline V gene, CDR1 is SGHAT and CDR2 is FQNNGV. Trimming left V 5 bases short and J 1 base short, with 17 bases between.